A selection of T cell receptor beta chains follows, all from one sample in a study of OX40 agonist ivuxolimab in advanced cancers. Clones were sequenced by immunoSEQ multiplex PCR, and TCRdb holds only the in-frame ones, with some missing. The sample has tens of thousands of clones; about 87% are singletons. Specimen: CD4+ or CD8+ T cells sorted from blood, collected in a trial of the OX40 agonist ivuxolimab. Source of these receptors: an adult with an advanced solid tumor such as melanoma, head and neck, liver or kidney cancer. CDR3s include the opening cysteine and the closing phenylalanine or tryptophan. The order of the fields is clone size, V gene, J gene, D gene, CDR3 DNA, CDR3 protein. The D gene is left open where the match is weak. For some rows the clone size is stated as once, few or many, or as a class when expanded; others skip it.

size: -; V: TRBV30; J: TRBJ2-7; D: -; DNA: TGTGCCTGGAACGGCTACAACCCCGAGCAGTACTTC; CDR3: CAWNGYNPEQYF
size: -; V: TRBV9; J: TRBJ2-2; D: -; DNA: TGTGCCAGCAGCTGGGACAGGCGGGGGAGTGCCGGGGAGCTGTTTTTT; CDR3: CASSWDRRGSAGELFF
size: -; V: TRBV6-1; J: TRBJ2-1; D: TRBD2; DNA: TGTGCCAGCAGTGAAGCGAATAGCGGGAGCAATGAGCAGTTCTTC; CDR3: CASSEANSGSNEQFF
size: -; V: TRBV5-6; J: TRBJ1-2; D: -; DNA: TGTGCCAGCAGCTTTCGTAACTCCCCCTATGGCTACACCTTC; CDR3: CASSFRNSPYGYTF
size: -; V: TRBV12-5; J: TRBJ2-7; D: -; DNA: TGTGCTAGTGGTTTGGCCTCCATGTGGGGATCTGCGGACGAGCAGTACTTC; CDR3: CASGLASMWGSADEQYF
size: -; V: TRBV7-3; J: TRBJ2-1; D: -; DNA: TGTGCCAGCAGCTTAGGCGGGAACTACAATGAGCAGTTCTTC; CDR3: CASSLGGNYNEQFF
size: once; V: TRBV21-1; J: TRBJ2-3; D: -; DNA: TGTGCCAGCAGCAAAGGGCACCGGGTCCTCTACCCAGATACGCAGTATTTT; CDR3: CASSKGHRVLYPDTQYF
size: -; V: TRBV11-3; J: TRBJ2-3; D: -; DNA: TGTGCCAGCAGCCCCCGTAGTATTGGGATAGCGGTCACAGATACGCAGTATTTT; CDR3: CASSPRSIGIAVTDTQYF
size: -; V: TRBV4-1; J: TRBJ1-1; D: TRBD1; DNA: TGCGCCAGCAGCCTTCATGACAGGGCGAACACTGAAGCTTTCTTT; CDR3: CASSLHDRANTEAFF
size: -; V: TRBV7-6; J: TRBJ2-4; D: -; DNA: TGTGCCAGCAGCTCGGGAACCAAAAACATTCAGTACTTC; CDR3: CASSSGTKNIQYF
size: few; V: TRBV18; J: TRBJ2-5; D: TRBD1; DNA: TGTGCCAGCTCTCGGAGTCGGACAGGGGGCGTGGGGCAAGAGACCCAGTACTTC; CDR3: CASSRSRTGGVGQETQYF
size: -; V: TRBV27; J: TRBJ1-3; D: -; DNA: TGTGCCAGCAGTCACCAGGGGCCCTCTGGAAACACCATATATTTT; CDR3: CASSHQGPSGNTIYF
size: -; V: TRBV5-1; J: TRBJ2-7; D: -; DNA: TGCGCCAGCAGCTTGGAGGGGGACACCACTTACGAGCAGTACTTC; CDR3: CASSLEGDTTYEQYF
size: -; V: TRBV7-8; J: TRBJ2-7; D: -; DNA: TGTGCCAGCAGCTTAGGGGCAGACTACGAGCAGTACTTC; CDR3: CASSLGADYEQYF
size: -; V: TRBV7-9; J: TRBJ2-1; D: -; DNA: TGTGCCACGACCCGGGTTTTGAGGATAGATGAGCAGTTCTTC; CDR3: CATTRVLRIDEQFF
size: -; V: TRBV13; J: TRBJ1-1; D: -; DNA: TGTGCCAGCAGCGGCTACGGGACTTCAGACACTGAAGCTTTCTTT; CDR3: CASSGYGTSDTEAFF
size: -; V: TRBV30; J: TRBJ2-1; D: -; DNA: TGTGCCTGGAGTGTACCCCCCGCAGGGGATGAGCAGTTCTTC; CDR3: CAWSVPPAGDEQFF
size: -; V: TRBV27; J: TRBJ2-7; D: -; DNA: TGTGCCAGCAGAAGGGCCAACTACGAGCAGTACTTC; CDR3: CASRRANYEQYF
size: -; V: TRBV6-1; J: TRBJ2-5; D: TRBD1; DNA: TGTGCCAGCAGTGAGGACAGGGGGCGCGGAGAGACCCAGTACTTC; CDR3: CASSEDRGRGETQYF
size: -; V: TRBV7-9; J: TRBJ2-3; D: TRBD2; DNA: TGTGCCAGCAGCTTAGTATCACTAGCGGGAGATGAAGATACGCAGTATTTT; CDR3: CASSLVSLAGDEDTQYF
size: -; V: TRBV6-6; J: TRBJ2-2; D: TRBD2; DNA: TGTGCCAGCAGTTACTTACTAGCGGATACCGGGGAGCTGTTTTTT; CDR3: CASSYLLADTGELFF
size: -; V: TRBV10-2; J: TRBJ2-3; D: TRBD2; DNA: TGCGCCAGCAGGGGAGCGGGAGTCGATACGCAGTATTTT; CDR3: CASRGAGVDTQYF
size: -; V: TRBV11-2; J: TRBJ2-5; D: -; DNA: TGTGCCAGCAGCTTATCGCGCCTAGGCCGCGTCGAAGAGACCCAGTACTTC; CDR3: CASSLSRLGRVEETQYF
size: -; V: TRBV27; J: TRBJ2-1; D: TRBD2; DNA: TGTGCCAGCAGTCTCCCCTGGACTAGCGGGGCCCCCAATGAGCAGTTCTTC; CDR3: CASSLPWTSGAPNEQFF
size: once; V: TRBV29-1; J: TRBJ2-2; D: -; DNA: TGCAGCGCAGAGGCGGACGGAGTCACCGGGGAGCTGTTTTTT; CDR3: CSAEADGVTGELFF
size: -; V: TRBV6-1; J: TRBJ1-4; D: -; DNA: TGTGCCAGCAGTGAAGCGCAGGGGCCGCTAAGTGAAAAACTGTTTTTT; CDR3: CASSEAQGPLSEKLFF
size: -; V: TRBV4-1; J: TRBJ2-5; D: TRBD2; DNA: TGCGCCAGCAGCCAAAGGCTGCGGGAGGGAGAGACCCAGTACTTC; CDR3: CASSQRLREGETQYF
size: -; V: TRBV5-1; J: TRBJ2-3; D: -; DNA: TGCGCCAGCAGCTTGGCCGAAATGAGTTTACGGCCAGATACGCAGTATTTT; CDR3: CASSLAEMSLRPDTQYF
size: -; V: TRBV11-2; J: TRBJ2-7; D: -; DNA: TGTGCCAGCAGCCTCGGGGGGCGCAACGAGCAGTACTTC; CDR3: CASSLGGRNEQYF